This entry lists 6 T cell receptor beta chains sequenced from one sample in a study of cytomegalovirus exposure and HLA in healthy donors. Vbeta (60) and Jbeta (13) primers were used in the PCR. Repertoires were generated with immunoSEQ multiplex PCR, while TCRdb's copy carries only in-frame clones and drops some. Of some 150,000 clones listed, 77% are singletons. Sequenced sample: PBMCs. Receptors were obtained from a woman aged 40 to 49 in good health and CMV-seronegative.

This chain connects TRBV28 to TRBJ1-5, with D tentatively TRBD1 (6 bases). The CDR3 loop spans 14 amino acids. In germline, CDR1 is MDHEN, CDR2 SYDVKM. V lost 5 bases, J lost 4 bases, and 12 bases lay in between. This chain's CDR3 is CASSQTGGNQPQHF. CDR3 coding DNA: TGTGCCAGCAGTCAGACAGGTGGGAATCAGCCCCAGCATTTT. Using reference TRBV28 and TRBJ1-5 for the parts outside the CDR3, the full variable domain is DVKVTQSSRYLVKRTGEKVFLECVQDMDHENMFWYRQDPGLGLRLIYFSYDVKMKEKGDIPEGYSVSREKKERFSLILESASTNQTSMYLCASSQTGGNQPQHFGDGTRLSIL.

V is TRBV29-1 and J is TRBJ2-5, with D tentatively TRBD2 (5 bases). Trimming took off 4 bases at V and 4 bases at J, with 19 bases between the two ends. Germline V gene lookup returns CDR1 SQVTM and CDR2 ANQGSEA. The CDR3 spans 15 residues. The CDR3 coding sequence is TGCAGCGTTGGGGAACACGCCAATCGGGGAGAGACCCAGTACTTC. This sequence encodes CSVGEHANRGETQYF.

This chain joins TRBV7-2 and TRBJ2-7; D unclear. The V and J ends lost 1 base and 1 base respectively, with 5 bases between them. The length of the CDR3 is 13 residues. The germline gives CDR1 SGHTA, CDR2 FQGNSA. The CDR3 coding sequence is TGTGCCAGCAGCTTAGGTCCTTCCTACGAGCAGTACTTC. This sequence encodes CASSLGPSYEQYF.

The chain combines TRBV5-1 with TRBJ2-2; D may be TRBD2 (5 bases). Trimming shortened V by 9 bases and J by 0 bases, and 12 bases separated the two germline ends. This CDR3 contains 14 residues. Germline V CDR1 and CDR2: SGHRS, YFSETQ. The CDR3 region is CATRSGSNTGELFF. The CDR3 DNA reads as TGCGCCACCAGGAGCGGATCGAACACCGGGGAGCTGTTTTTT.

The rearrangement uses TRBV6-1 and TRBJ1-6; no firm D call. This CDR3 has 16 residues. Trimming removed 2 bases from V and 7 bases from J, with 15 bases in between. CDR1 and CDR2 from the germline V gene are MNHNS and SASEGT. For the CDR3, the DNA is TGTGCCAGCAGTGAACAGGCCCCGGGCGGGAATTCACCCCTCCACTTT. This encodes CASSEQAPGGNSPLHF.

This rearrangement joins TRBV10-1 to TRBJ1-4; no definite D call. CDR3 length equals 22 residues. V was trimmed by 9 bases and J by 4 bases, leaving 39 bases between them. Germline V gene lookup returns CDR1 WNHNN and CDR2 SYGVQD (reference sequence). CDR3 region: CARVPTEPHSIWSAGHNEKLFF. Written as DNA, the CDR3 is TGCGCCAGAGTACCTACAGAACCCCACTCCATTTGGTCGGCAGGTCATAATGAAAAACTGTTTTTT.